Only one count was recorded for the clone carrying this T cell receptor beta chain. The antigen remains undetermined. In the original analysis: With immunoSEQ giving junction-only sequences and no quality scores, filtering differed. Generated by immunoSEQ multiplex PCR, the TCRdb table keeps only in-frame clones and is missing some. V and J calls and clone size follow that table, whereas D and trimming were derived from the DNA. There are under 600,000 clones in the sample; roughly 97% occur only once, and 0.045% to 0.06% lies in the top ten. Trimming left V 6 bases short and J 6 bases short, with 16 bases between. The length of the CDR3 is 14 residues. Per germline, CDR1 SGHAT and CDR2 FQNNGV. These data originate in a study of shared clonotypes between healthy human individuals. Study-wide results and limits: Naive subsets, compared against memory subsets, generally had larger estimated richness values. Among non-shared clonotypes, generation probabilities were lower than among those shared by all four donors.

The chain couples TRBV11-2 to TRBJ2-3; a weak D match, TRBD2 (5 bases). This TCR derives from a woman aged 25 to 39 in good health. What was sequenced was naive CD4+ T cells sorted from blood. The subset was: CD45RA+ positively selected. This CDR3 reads CASRSRGWADTQYF. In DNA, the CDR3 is TGTGCCAGCAGGTCCCGGGGATGGGCCGATACGCAGTATTTT.